This entry concerns a single T cell receptor (beta chain). A read error may account for a junction end that differs from germline. Using its own MiXCR run on the reads, TCRdb lists one record per CDR3 protein. The sample shows approximately 750,000 distinct CDR3 sequences, 35% to 45% of them seen only once. The sample comes from a study of T cell repertoires in cytomegalovirus infection. Study summary: It can be stated that public TCR beta signatures indicated CMV infection as well as a matching HLA type.

This sequence originates from a human donor in good health (CMV status not recorded). Some clones in this sample may be carry-over from other donors' samples. Sequenced: PBMCs.

CDR3 coding DNA: TGCGCCAGCAGCTTAGGAGGGGAATTTCTCTTC. Encoded protein: CASSLGGEFLF. The chain uses TRBV5-1 and TRBJ2-1; D may be TRBD2 (6 bases). Germline values: CDR1 SGHRS, CDR2 YFSETQ. The CDR3 runs to 11 residues. The variable domain in full, completed from reference TRBV5-1 and TRBJ2-1, reads KAGVTQTPRYLIKTRGQQVTLSCSPISGHRSVSWYQQTPGQGLQFLFEYFSETQRNKGNFPGRFSGRQFSNSRSEMNVSTLELGDSALYLCASSLGGEFLFGPGTRLTVL.